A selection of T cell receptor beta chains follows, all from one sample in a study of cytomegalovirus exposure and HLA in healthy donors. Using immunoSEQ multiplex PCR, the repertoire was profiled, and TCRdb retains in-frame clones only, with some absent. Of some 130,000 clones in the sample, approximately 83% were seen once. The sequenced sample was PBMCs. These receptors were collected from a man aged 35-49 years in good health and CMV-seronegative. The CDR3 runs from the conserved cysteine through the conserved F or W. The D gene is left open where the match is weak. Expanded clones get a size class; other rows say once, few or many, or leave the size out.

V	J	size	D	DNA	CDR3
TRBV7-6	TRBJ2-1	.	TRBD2	TGTGCCAGCAGCCGTCTGGGTTGGGCGGGGGAACGGGATAATGAGCAGTTCTTC	CASSRLGWAGERDNEQFF
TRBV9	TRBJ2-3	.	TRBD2	TGTGCCAGCACCCCTATCACTAGCGGATTCACAGATACGCAGTATTTT	CASTPITSGFTDTQYF
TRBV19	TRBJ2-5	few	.	TGTGCCAGTAGTATGGGGACATTGGCGGAGACCCAGTACTTC	CASSMGTLAETQYF
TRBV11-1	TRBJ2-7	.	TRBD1	TGTGCCAGCAGCTTCCCAGGGGGCGAGCAGTACTTC	CASSFPGGEQYF
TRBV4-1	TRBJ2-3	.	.	TGCGCCAGCAGCCAGGCCGCTGAGGTCTACCTTAGCACAGATACGCAGTATTTT	CASSQAAEVYLSTDTQYF
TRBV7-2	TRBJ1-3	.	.	TGTGCCAGCAGCCTATATCCGGGGGGCAGCACCATATATTTT	CASSLYPGGSTIYF
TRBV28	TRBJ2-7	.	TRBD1	TGTGCCAGCAGTCCGCCACAGGGGACCTACGAGCAGTACTTC	CASSPPQGTYEQYF
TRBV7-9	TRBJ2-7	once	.	TGTGCCAGCAGCTTAGGTATCGTGGTGGGCACCCACGAGCAGTACTTC	CASSLGIVVGTHEQYF
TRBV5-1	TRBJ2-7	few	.	TGCGCCAGCAGCGTGGACGGACAGAGCCGCATTCCCTACGAGCAGTACTTC	CASSVDGQSRIPYEQYF
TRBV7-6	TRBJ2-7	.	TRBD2	TGTGCCAGCAGCGAAGGACTAGCGCTTTCCTACGAGCAGTACTTC	CASSEGLALSYEQYF
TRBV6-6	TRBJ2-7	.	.	TGTGCCAGCAGTTATAATTACGAGCAGTACTTC	CASSYNYEQYF
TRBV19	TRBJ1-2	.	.	TGTGCCAGTGTGTCAGGAACCTATGGCTACACCTTC	CASVSGTYGYTF
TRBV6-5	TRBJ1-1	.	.	TGTGCCAGCAGAACAGGGTCCGTGAACACTGAAGCTTTCTTT	CASRTGSVNTEAFF
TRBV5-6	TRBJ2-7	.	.	TGTGCCAGCAGCTTAGTTTCCGAGCAGTACTTC	CASSLVSEQYF
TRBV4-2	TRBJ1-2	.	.	TGTGCCAGCAGCCAAGGGGGGAGGTATGGCTACACCTTC	CASSQGGRYGYTF
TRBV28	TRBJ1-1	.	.	TGTGCCAGCGGATCAACTACGAACACTGAAGCTTTCTTT	CASGSTTNTEAFF
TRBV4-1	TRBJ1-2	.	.	TGCGCCAGCAGCCAAGAAAGGGGGAATAACTATGGCTACACCTTC	CASSQERGNNYGYTF
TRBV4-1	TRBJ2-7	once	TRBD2	TGCGCCAGCAGCCAAGACGGCGGGAGCTCCTACGAGCAGTACTTC	CASSQDGGSSYEQYF
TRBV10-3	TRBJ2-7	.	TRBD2	TGTGCCATCAGCAGCACCGGGACTAGCGGGTACTACGAGCAGTACTTC	CAISSTGTSGYYEQYF
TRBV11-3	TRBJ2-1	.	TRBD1	TGTGCCAGCAGCTTGGAGACAGGGGATGAGCAGTTCTTC	CASSLETGDEQFF
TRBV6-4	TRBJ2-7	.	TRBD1	TGTGCCAGCAGGAGTACAGGGGGCGCCGTGGGTGAGCAGTACTTC	CASRSTGGAVGEQYF
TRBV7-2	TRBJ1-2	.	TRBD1	TGTGCCAGCAGCTTGGCGGCGGGACAGGATCCCTATGGCTACACCTTC	CASSLAAGQDPYGYTF
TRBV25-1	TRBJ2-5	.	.	TGTGCCAGCAGCCCAAGCAGGTCGGCAGGGTGGTTACAAGAGACCCAGTACTTC	CASSPSRSAGWLQETQYF
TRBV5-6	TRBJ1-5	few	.	TGTGCCAGCAGCTTACAACCTAATCAGCCCCAGCATTTT	CASSLQPNQPQHF
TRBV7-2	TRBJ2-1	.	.	TGTGCCAGCAGCCTCTCGAGGGGGGGGCAGTTCTTC	CASSLSRGGQFF
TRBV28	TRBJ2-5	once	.	TGTGCCAGCAGTTCTAAGGTGCCGGGAGAGACCCAGTACTTC	CASSSKVPGETQYF